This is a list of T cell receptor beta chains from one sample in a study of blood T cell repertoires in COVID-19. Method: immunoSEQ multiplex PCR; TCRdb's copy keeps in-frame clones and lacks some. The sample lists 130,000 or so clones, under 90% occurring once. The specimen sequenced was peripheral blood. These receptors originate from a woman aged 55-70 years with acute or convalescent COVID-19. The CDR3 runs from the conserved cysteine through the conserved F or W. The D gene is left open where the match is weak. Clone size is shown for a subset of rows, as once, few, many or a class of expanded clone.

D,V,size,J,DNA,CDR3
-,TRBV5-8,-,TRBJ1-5,TGTGCCAGCAGCCCGGAAATAACGGAGGAGCTCCCCCAGCATTTT,CASSPEITEELPQHF
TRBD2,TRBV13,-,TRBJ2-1,TGTGCCAGCAGCCCGGGACTAGCGGGGGGCCCACTACCTAACAATGAGCAGTTCTTC,CASSPGLAGGPLPNNEQFF
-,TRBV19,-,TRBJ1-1,TGTGCCAGTAGTTTCTGGCAGGCGGGAGGAACTGAAGCTTTCTTT,CASSFWQAGGTEAFF
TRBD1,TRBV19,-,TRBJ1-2,TGTGCCAGTACCCCGGGACAGGGTACGAATGGCTACACCTTC,CASTPGQGTNGYTF
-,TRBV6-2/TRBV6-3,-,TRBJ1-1,TGTGCCAGCAGCCTTTGGACAACGATTATGAACACTGAAGCTTTCTTT,CASSLWTTIMNTEAFF
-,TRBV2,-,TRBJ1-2,TGTGCCAGCAGTGACCTGTATTCCCAGGCAGACGGCTACACCTTC,CASSDLYSQADGYTF
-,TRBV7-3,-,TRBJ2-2,TGTGCCAGCAGCTTACAAACAACCGGGGAGCTGTTTTTT,CASSLQTTGELFF
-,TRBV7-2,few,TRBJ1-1,TGTGCCAGCGTCTCATATAGGGGTCCCTTGAACACTGAAGCTTTCTTT,CASVSYRGPLNTEAFF
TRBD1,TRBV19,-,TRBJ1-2,TGTGCCAGTAGTTCCGCACAGGGGGCATACGGCTACACCTTC,CASSSAQGAYGYTF
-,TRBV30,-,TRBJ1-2,TGTGCCTGGAGTTTAGCCGGGGGGCGTATTGGCTACACCTTC,CAWSLAGGRIGYTF
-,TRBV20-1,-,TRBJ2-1,TGCAGCCCAGGGGGGTGGCCTAGGTTCTTC,CSPGGWPRFF
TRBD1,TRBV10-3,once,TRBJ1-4,TGTGCCATCAGTGATAGGGACAGGGGAGGAGAAAAACTGTTTTTT,CAISDRDRGGEKLFF
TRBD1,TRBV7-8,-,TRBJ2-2,TGTGCCAGCAGCCTGGGACAGGGGGGCACCGGGGAGCTGTTTTTT,CASSLGQGGTGELFF
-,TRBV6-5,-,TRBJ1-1,TGTGCCAGCAGTTTCAACAGGAGGAACACTGAAGCTTTCTTT,CASSFNRRNTEAFF
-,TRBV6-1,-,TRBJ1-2,TGTGCCAGCAGTGAGCTCGACAGGCTCCTAGGTGGCTACACCTTC,CASSELDRLLGGYTF